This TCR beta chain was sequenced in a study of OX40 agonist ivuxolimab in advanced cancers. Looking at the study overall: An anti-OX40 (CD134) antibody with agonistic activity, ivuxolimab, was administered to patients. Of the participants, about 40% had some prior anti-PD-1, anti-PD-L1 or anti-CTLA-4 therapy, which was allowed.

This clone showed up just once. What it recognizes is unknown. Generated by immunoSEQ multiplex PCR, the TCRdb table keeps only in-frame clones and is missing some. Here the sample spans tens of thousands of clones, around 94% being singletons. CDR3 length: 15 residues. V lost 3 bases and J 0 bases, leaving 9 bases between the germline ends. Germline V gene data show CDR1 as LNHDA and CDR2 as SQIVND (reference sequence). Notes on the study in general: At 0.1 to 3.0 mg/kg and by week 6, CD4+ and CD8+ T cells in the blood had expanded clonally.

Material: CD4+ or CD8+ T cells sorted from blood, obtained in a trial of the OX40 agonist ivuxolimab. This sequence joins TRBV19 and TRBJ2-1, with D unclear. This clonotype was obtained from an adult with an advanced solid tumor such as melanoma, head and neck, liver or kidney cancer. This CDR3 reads CASSMKRDSYNEQFF. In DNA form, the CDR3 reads TGTGCCAGTAGTATGAAAAGGGACTCCTACAATGAGCAGTTCTTC. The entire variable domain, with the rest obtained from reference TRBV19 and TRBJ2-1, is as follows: DGGITQSPKYLFRKEGQNVTLSCEQNLNHDAMYWYRQDPGQGLRLIYYSQIVNDFQKGDIAEGYSVSREKKESFPLTVTSAQKNPTAFYLCASSMKRDSYNEQFFGPGTRLTVL.